This is a list of T cell receptor beta chains from one sample in a study of a mutant IDH1 vaccine in newly diagnosed glioma. Data came from immunoSEQ multiplex PCR; TCRdb stores just in-frame clones and leaves some out. The data contain about 27,000 clones, 70% to 90% of them singletons. The antigens of these receptors remain unknown. The source was PBMCs, collected from a glioma patient whose treatment included an IDH1 peptide vaccine. Receptor source: a man aged 25-45 years with glioma. Both conserved end residues are trimmed from each CDR3. D genes are given only for firm matches.

D: -
V: TRBV5-1
J: TRBJ1-1
CDR3: ASSPGGVIGLNTEAF

D: TRBD1
V: TRBV27
J: TRBJ1-1
CDR3: ASSPIQGDTEAF

D: -
V: TRBV7-9
J: TRBJ1-1
CDR3: ASSLAGRVVTEAF

D: -
V: TRBV7-9
J: TRBJ2-7
CDR3: ASSLDGGSYEQY

D: -
V: TRBV4-1
J: TRBJ1-4
CDR3: ASSQGGANEKLF

D: -
V: TRBV30
J: TRBJ1-4
CDR3: AWNAGGNEKLF

D: -
V: TRBV20-1
J: TRBJ2-1
CDR3: SAPLYNEQF

D: -
V: TRBV5-8
J: TRBJ1-6
CDR3: ASPVSGSVYNSPLH

D: -
V: TRBV27
J: TRBJ1-4
CDR3: ASTRGGFNEKLF

D: -
V: TRBV6-6
J: TRBJ1-5
CDR3: ASSYGTGNQPQH

D: -
V: TRBV7-9
J: TRBJ2-1
CDR3: ASSSNRGDSELYNEQF

D: TRBD2
V: TRBV19
J: TRBJ2-2
CDR3: ASSTPGLAGENTGELF

D: -
V: TRBV30
J: TRBJ1-2
CDR3: ASTFHVTGYT

D: TRBD2
V: TRBV5-4
J: TRBJ2-5
CDR3: ASSSPSGAGQETQY